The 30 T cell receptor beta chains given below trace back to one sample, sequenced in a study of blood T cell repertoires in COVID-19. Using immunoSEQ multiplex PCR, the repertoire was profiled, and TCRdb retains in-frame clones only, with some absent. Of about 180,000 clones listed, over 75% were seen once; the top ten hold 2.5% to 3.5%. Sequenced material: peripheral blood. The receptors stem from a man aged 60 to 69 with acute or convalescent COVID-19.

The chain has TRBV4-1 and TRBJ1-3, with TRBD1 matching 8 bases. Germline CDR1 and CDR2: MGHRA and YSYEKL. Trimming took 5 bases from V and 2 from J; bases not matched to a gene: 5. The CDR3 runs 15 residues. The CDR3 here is CASSLQQGAGNTIYF. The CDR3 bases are TGCGCCAGCAGCTTACAACAGGGGGCTGGAAACACCATATATTTT.

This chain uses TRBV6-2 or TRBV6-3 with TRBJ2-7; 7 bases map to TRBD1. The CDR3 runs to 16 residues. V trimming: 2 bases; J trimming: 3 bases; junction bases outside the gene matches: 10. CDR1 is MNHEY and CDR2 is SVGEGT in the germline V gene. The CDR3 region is CASSYTLQGKYYEQYF. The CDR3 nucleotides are TGTGCCAGCAGTTACACGCTACAGGGGAAATACTACGAGCAGTACTTC.

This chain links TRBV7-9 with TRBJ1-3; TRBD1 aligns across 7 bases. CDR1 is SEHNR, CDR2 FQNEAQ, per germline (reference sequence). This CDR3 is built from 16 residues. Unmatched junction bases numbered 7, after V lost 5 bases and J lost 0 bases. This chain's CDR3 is CASSLGQAPSGNTIYF. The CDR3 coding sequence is TGTGCCAGCAGCCTAGGACAGGCGCCCTCTGGAAACACCATATATTTT.

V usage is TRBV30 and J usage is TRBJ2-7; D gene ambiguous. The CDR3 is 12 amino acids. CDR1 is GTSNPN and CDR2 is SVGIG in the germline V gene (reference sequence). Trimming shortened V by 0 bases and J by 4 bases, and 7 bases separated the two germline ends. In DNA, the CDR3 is TGTGCCTGGAGTGTACCCAGTTACGAGCAGTACTTC. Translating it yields CAWSVPSYEQYF.

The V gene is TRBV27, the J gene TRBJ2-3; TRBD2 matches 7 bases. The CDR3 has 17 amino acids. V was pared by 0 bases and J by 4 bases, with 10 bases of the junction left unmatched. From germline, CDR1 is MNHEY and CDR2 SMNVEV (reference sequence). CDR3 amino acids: CASSLSPPREKSDTQYF. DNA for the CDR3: TGTGCCAGCAGTTTATCTCCCCCGCGGGAGAAGTCAGATACGCAGTATTTT.

The CDR3 spells CASSPGTGDWKLFF. CDR3 DNA sequence: TGTGCCAGCTCACCAGGGACAGGGGATTGGAAACTGTTTTTT. This chain connects TRBV18 to TRBJ1-4, with TRBD1 identical over 10 bases. The CDR3 has 14 amino acids. With V trimmed by 2 bases and J by 11 bases, 5 bases remained unmatched. The germline CDR1 and CDR2 sequences are KGHSH and LQKENI.

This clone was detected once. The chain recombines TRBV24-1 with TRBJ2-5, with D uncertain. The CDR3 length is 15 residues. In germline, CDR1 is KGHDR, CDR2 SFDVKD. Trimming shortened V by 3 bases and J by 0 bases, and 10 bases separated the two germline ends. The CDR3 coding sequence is TGTGCCACCAGTGATAAACAGACGTACCAAGAGACCCAGTACTTC. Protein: CATSDKQTYQETQYF.

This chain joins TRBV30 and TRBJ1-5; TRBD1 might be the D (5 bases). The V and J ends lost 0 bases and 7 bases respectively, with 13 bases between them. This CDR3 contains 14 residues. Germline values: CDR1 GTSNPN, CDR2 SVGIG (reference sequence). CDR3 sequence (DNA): TGTGCCTGGAGTGTGGGAGGGGATAAACAGCCCCAGCATTTT. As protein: CAWSVGGDKQPQHF. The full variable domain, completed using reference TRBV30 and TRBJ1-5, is SQTIHQWPATLVQPVGSPLSLECTVEGTSNPNLYWYRQAAGRGLQLLFYSVGIGQISSEVPQNLSASRPQDRQFILSSKKLLLSDSGFYLCAWSVGGDKQPQHFGDGTRLSIL.

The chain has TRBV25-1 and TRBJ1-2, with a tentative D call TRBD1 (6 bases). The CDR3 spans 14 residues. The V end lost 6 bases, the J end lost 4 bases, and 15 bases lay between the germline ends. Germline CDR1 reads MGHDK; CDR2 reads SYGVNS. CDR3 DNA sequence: TGTGCCAGCAGCCTACAGGGAGTCGGCTATGGCTACACCTTC. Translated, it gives CASSLQGVGYGYTF.

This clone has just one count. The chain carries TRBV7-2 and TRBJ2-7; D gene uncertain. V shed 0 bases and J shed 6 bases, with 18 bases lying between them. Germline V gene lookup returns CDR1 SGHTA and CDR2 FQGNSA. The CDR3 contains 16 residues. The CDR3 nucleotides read TGTGCCAGCAGCTTAGCGCCCCTCAGAGTGCGGCCCGAGCAGTACTTC. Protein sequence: CASSLAPLRVRPEQYF.

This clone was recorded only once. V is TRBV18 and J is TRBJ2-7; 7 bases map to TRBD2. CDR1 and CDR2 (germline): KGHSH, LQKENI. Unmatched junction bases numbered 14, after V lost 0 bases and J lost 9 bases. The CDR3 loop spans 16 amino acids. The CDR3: CASSPPSRGVAGGQYF. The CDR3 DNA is TGTGCCAGCTCACCACCATCCCGAGGGGTAGCGGGCGGGCAGTACTTC.

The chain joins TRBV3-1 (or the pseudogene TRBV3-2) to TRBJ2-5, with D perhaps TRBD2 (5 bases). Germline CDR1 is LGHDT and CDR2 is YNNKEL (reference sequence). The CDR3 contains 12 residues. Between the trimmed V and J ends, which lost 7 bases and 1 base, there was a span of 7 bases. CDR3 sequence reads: CASTTTQETQYF. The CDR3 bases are TGTGCCAGCACGACTACCCAAGAGACCCAGTACTTC.

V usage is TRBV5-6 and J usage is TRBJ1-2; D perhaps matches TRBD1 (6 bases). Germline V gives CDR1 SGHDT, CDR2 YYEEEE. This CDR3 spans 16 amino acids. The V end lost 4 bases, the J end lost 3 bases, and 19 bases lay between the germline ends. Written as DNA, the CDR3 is TGTGCCAGCAGCCGCGCCGGGGGGCGGGGGGACTATGGCTACACCTTC. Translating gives CASSRAGGRGDYGYTF.

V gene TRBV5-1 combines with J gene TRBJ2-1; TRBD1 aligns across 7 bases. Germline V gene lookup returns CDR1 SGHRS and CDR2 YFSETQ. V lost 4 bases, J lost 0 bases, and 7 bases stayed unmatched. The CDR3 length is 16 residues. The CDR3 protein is CASSLRTGTSYNEQFF. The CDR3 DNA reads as TGCGCCAGCAGCCTACGGACAGGAACCTCCTACAATGAGCAGTTCTTC.

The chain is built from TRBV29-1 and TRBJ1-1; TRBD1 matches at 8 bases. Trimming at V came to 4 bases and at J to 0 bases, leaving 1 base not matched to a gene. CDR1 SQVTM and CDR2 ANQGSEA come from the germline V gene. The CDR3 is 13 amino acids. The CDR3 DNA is TGCAGCGTTGCAGGGGGCATGAACACTGAAGCTTTCTTT. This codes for CSVAGGMNTEAFF.

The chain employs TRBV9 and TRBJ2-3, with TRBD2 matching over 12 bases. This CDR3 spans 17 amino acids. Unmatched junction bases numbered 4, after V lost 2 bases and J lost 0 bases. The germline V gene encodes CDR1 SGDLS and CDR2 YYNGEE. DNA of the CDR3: TGTGCCAGCAGCGTCCGGACTAGCGGGACTAGCACAGATACGCAGTATTTT. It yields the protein CASSVRTSGTSTDTQYF.

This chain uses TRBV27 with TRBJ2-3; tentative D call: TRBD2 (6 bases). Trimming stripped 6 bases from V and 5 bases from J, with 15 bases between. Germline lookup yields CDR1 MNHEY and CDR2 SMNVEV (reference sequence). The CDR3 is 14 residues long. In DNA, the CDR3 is TGTGCCAGCAGGGGCTTAGCGGTCGTAGATACGCAGTATTTT. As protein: CASRGLAVVDTQYF.

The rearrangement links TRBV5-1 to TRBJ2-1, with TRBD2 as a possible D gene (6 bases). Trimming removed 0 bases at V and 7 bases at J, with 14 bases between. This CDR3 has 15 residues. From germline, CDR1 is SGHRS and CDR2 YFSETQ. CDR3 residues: CASSLELAFGNEQFF. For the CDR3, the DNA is TGCGCCAGCAGCTTGGAACTAGCATTTGGGAATGAGCAGTTCTTC. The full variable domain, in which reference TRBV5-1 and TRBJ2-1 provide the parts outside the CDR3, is KAGVTQTPRYLIKTRGQQVTLSCSPISGHRSVSWYQQTPGQGLQFLFEYFSETQRNKGNFPGRFSGRQFSNSRSEMNVSTLELGDSALYLCASSLELAFGNEQFFGPGTRLTVL.

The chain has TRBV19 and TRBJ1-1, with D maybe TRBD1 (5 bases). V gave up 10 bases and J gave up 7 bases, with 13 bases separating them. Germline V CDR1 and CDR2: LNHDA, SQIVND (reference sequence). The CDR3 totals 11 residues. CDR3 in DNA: TGTGCCACCCAGGGCCACCTTGAAGCTTTCTTT. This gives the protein CATQGHLEAFF.

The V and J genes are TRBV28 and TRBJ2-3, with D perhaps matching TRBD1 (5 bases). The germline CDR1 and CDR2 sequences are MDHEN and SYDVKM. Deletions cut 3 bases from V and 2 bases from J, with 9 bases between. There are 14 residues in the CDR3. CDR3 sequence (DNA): TGTGCCAGCAGTTTGGGGCCTAACACAGATACGCAGTATTTT. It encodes CASSLGPNTDTQYF.

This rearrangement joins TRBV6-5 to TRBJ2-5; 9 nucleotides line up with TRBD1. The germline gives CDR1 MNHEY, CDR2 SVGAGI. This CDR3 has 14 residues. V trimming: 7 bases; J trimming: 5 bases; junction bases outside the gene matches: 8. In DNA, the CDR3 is TGTGCCAGCAAAGAACAGGGGGCGGGTGAGACCCAGTACTTC. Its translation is CASKEQGAGETQYF.

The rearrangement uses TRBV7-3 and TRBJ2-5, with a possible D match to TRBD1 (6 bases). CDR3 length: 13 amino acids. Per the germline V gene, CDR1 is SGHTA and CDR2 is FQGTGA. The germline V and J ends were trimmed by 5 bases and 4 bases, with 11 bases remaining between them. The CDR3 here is CASSVLGGETQYF. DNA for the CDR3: TGTGCCAGCAGCGTCCTAGGGGGAGAGACCCAGTACTTC.

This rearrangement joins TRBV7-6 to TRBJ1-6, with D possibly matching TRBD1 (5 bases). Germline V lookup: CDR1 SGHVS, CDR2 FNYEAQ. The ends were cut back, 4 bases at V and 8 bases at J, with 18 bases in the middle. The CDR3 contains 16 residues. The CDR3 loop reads CASSSGLGRGYSPLHF. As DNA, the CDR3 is TGTGCCAGCAGCTCTGGGTTGGGGAGGGGTTATTCACCCCTCCACTTT.

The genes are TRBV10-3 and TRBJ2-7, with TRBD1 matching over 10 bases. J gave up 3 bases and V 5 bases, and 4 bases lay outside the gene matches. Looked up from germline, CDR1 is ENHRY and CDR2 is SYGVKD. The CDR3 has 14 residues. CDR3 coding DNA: TGTGCCATCAGTTTCGGGACAGGGGACTACGAGCAGTACTTC. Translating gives CAISFGTGDYEQYF.

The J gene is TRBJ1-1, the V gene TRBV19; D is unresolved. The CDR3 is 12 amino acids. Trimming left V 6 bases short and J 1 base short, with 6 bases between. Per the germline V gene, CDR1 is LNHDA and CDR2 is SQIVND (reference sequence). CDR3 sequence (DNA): TGTGCCAGTAGGGAGGGGAACACTGAAGCTTTCTTT. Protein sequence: CASREGNTEAFF.

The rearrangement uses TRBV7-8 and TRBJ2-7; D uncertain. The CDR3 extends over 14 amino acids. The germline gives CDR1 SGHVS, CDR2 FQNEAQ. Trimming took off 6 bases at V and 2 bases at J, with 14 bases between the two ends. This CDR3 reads CASSTYIPPYEQYF. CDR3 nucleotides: TGTGCCAGCAGTACCTATATCCCCCCCTACGAGCAGTACTTC.

The DNA of the CDR3 is TGTGCCAGCAGTTACCCCGACAATCGTTACGAGCAGTACTTC. It translates to CASSYPDNRYEQYF. The rearrangement links TRBV6-6 to TRBJ2-7; D gene uncertain. CDR1 and CDR2 from the germline V gene are MNHNY and SVGAGI (reference sequence). The V gene lost 2 bases and the J gene lost 4 bases, with 12 bases spanning the gap. The CDR3 spans 14 residues.

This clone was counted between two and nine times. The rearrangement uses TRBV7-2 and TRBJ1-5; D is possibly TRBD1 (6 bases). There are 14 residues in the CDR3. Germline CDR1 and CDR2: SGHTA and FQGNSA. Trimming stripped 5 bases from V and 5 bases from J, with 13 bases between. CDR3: CASSPPGDYQPQHF. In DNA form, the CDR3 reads TGTGCCAGCAGCCCGCCAGGGGATTATCAGCCCCAGCATTTT.

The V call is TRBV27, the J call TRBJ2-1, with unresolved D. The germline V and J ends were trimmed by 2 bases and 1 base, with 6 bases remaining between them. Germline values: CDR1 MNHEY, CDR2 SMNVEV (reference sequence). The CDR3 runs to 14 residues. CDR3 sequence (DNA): TGTGCCAGCAGTTTAGAGGAGTCCTACAATGAGCAGTTCTTC. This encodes CASSLEESYNEQFF.

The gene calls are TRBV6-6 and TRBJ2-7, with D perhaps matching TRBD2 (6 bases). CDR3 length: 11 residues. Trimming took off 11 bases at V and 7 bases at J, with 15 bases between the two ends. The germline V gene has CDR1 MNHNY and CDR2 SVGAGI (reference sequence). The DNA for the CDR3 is TGTGCCGTGATCGTTGGGGGGGAGCAGTACTTC. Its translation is CAVIVGGEQYF.